The following is a T cell receptor beta chain sequence with its context. Distinct nucleotide sequences in the sample also encode this CDR3. This CDR3 has 13 residues. From germline, CDR1 is MDHEN and CDR2 SYDVKM. Trimming removed 6 bases from V and 2 bases from J, with 8 bases in between. The study ran its PCR with 60 Vbeta and 13 Jbeta primers. Method: immunoSEQ multiplex PCR; TCRdb's copy keeps in-frame clones and lacks some. The table lists fewer than 120,000 clones, 70% to 90% of them singletons. The data stem from a study of cytomegalovirus exposure and HLA in healthy donors. The sequenced material came from PBMCs. The source is a man aged 35-49 years in good health and CMV-seronegative. V usage is TRBV28 and J usage is TRBJ1-5; no definite D call. The CDR3 spells CASSLLGNQPQHF. CDR3 nucleotide sequence: TGTGCCAGCAGCCTTCTTGGCAATCAGCCCCAGCATTTT.